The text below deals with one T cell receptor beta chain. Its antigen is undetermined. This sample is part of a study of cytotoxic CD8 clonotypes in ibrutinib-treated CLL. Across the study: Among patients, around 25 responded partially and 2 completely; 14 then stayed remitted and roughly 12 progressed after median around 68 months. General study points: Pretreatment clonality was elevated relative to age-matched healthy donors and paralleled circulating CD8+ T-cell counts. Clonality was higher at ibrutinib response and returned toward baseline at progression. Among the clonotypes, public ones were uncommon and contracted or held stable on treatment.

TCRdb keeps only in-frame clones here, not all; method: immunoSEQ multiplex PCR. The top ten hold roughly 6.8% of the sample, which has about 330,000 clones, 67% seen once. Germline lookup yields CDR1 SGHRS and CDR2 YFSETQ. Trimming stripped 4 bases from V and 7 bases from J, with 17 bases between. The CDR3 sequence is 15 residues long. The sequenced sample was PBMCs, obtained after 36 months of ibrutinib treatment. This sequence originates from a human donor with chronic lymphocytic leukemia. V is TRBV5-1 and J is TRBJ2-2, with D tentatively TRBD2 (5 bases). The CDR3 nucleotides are TGCGCCAGCAGCATCGGGGTCAGGCCAAACGGGGAGCTGTTTTTT. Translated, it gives CASSIGVRPNGELFF. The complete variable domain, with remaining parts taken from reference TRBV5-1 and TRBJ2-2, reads KAGVTQTPRYLIKTRGQQVTLSCSPISGHRSVSWYQQTPGQGLQFLFEYFSETQRNKGNFPGRFSGRQFSNSRSEMNVSTLELGDSALYLCASSIGVRPNGELFFGEGSRLTVL.